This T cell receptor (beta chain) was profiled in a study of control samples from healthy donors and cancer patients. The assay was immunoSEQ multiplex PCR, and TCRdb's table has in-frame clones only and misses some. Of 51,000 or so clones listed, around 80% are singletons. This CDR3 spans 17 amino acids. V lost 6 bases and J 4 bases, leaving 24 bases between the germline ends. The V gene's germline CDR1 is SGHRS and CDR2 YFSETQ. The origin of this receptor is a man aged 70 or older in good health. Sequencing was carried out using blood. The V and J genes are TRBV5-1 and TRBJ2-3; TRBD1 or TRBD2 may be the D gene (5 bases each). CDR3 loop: CASNPSPTVKGPDTQYF. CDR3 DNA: TGCGCCAGCAACCCTAGCCCGACAGTAAAGGGCCCAGATACGCAGTATTTT.